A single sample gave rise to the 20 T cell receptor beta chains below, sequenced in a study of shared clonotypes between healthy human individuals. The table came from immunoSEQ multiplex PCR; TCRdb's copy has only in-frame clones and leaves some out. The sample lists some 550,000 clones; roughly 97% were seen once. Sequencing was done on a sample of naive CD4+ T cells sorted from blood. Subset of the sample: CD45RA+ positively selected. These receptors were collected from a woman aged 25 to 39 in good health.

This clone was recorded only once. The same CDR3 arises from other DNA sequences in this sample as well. The CDR3 region is CASSLEGRSNQPQHF. The CDR3 DNA sequence: TGCGCCAGCAGCTTGGAAGGGCGAAGCAATCAGCCCCAGCATTTT. This sequence joins TRBV5-1 and TRBJ1-5, with D uncertain. The CDR3 length is 15 residues. Germline loops: CDR1 SGHRS, CDR2 YFSETQ. V was pared by 0 bases and J by 1 base, with 8 bases between.

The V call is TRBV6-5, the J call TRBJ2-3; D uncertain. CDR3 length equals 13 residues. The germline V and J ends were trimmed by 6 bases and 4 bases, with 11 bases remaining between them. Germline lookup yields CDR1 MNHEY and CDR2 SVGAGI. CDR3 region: CASRALPADTQYF. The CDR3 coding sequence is TGTGCCAGCAGAGCTTTGCCCGCAGATACGCAGTATTTT.

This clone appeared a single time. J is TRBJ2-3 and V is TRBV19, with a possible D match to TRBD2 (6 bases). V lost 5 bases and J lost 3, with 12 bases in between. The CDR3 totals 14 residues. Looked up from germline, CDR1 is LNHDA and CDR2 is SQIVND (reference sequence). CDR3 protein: CASSVSGETDTQYF. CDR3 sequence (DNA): TGTGCCAGTAGTGTGTCGGGGGAGACAGATACGCAGTATTTT.

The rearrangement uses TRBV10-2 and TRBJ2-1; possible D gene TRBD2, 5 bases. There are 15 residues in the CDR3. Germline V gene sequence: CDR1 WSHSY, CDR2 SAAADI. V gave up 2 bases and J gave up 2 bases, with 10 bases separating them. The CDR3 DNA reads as TGCGCCAGCAGTGAGGCTAGCTGGACCTACAATGAGCAGTTCTTC. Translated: CASSEASWTYNEQFF.

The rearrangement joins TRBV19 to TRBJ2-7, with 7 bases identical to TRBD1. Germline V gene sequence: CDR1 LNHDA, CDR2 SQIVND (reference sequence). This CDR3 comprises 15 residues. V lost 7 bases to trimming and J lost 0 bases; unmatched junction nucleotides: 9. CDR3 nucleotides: TGTGCCAGTAAAGGGTTCCGGGACAGCTCCTACGAGCAGTACTTC. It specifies CASKGFRDSSYEQYF.

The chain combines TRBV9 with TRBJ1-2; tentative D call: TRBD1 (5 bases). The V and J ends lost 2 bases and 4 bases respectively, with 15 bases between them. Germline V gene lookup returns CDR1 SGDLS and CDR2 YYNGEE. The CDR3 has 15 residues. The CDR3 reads CASSVESQGPYGYTF. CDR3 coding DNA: TGTGCCAGCAGCGTTGAAAGCCAGGGTCCCTATGGCTACACCTTC.

CDR3 sequence: CASSLFGAGTDTQYF. The CDR3 DNA reads TGTGCCAGCAGTTTATTTGGAGCGGGGACAGATACGCAGTATTTT. The genes are TRBV28 and TRBJ2-3; 7 bases map to TRBD2. This CDR3 is built from 15 residues. J gave up 3 bases and V 1 base, and 4 bases lay outside the gene matches. Germline V lookup: CDR1 MDHEN, CDR2 SYDVKM. Filled out from reference TRBV28 and TRBJ2-3, the complete variable domain reads DVKVTQSSRYLVKRTGEKVFLECVQDMDHENMFWYRQDPGLGLRLIYFSYDVKMKEKGDIPEGYSVSREKKERFSLILESASTNQTSMYLCASSLFGAGTDTQYFGPGTRLTVL.

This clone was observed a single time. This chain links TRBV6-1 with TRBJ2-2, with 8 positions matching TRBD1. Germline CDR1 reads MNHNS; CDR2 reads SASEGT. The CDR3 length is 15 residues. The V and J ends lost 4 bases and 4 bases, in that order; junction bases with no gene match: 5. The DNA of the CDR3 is TGTGCCAGCAGTGCCGGACAGGGAACCACCGGGGAGCTGTTTTTT. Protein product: CASSAGQGTTGELFF.

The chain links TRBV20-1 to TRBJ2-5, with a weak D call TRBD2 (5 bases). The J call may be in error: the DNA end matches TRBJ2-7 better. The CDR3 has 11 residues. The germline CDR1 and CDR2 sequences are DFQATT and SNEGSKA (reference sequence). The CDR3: CSARVGVEQYF. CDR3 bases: TGCAGTGCTAGAGTCGGGGTCGAGCAGTACTTC.

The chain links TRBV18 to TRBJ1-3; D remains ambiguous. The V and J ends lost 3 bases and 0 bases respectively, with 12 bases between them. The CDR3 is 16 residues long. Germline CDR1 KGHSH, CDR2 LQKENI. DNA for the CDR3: TGTGCCAGCTCACCCAAACAGCTAAGCTCTGGAAACACCATATATTTT. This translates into CASSPKQLSSGNTIYF. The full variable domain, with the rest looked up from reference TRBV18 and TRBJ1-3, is NAGVMQNPRHLVRRRGQEARLRCSPMKGHSHVYWYRQLPEEGLKFMVYLQKENIIDESGMPKERFSAEFPKEGPSILRIQQVVRGDSAAYFCASSPKQLSSGNTIYFGEGSWLTVV.

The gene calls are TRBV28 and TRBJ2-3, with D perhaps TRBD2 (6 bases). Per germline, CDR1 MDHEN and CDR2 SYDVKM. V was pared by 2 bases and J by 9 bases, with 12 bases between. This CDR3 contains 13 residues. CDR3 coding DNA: TGTGCCAGCAGTTTACTTCCGGGAGTCACGCAGTATTTT. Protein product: CASSLLPGVTQYF.

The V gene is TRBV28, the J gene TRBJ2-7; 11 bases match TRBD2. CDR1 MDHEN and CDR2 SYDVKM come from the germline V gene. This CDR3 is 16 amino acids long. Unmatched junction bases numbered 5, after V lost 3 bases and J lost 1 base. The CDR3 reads CASSFGGLAVSYEQYF. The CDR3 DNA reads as TGTGCCAGCAGTTTTGGGGGACTAGCGGTATCCTACGAGCAGTACTTC.

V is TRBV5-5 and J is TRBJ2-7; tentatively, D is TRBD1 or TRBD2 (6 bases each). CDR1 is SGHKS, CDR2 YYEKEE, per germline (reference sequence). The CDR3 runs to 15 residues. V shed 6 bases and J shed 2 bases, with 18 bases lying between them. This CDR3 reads CASILGGGFPYEQYF. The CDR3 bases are TGTGCCAGCATCTTAGGGGGAGGCTTTCCCTACGAGCAGTACTTC. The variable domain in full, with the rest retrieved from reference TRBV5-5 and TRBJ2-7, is DAGVTQSPTHLIKTRGQQVTLRCSPISGHKSVSWYQQVLGQGPQFIFQYYEKEERGRGNFPDRFSARQFPNYSSELNVNALLLGDSALYLCASILGGGFPYEQYFGPGTRLTVT.

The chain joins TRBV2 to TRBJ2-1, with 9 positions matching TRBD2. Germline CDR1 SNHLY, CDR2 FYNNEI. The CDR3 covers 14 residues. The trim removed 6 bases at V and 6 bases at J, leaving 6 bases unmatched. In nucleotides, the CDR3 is TGTGCCAGCAGGTTGGGACTAGCTTCCAATGAGCAGTTCTTC. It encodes CASRLGLASNEQFF.

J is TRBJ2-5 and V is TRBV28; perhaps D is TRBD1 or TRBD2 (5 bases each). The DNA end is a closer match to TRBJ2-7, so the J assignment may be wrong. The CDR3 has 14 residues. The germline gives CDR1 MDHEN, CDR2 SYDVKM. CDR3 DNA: TGTGCCAGCAGTTCCGGGGCAGTCTCCTACGAGCAGTACTTC. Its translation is CASSSGAVSYEQYF.

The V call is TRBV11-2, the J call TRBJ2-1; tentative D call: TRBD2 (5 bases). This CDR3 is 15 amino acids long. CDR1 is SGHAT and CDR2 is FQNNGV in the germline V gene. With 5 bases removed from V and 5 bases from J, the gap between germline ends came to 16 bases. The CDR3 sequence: CASSARSSSNNEQFF. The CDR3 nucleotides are TGTGCCAGCAGCGCGCGGTCCTCTAGCAACAATGAGCAGTTCTTC.

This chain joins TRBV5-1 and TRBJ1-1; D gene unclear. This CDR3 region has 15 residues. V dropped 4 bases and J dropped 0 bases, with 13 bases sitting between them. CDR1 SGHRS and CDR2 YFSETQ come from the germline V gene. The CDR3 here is CASSPRGGLNTEAFF. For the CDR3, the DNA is TGCGCCAGCAGCCCCCGCGGAGGCTTGAACACTGAAGCTTTCTTT.

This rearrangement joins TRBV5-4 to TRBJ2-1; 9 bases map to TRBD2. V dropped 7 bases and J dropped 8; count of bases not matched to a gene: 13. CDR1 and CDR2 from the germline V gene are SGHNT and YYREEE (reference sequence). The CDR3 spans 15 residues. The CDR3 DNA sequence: TGTGCCAGCGCAATGGGTAGCGGGAGTGGGTATGAGCAGTTCTTC. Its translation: CASAMGSGSGYEQFF.

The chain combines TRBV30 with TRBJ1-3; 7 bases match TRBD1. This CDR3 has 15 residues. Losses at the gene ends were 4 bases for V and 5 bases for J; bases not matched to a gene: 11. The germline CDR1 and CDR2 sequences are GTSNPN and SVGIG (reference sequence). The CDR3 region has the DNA TGTGCCTGGATGAGGGGGCCTTTAAACAGAAACACCATATATTTT. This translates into CAWMRGPLNRNTIYF.

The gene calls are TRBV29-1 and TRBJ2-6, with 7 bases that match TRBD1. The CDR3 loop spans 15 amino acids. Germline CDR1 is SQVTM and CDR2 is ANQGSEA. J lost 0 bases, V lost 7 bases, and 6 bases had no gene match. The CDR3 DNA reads TGCAGCGCCGGGACAGACCCCTCTGGGGCCAACGTCCTGACTTTC. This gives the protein CSAGTDPSGANVLTF. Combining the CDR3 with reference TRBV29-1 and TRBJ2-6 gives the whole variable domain SAVISQKPSRDICQRGTSLTIQCQVDSQVTMMFWYRQQPGQSLTLIATANQGSEATYESGFVIDKFPISRPNLTFSTLTVSNMSPEDSSIYLCSAGTDPSGANVLTFGAGSRLTVL.